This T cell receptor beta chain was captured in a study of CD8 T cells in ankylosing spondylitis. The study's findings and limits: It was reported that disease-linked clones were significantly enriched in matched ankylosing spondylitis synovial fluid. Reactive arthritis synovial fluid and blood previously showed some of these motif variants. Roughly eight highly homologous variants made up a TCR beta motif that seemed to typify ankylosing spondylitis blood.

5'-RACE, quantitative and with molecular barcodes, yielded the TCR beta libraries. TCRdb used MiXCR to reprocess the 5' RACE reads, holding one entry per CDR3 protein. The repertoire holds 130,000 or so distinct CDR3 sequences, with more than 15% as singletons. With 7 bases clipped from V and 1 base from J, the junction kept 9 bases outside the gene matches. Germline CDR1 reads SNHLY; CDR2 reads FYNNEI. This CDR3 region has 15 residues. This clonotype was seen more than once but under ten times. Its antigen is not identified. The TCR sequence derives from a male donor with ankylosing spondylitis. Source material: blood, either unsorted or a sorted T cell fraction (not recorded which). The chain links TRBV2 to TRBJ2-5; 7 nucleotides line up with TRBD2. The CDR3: CASKSSGLVQETQYF. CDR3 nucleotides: TGTGCCAGCAAGAGCTCCGGACTAGTCCAAGAGACCCAGTACTTC.